This is a list of T cell receptor beta chains from one sample in a study of vaccination and CD4 T cells after COVID-19. TCRdb recomputed calls from the PCR reads with MiXCR, one row per CDR3 protein. Here the sample spans under 20,000 distinct CDR3 sequences, around 41% being singletons. Their target antigens are unknown. Sequenced material: cultured CD4+ T cells from blood. Receptor source: a human donor with COVID-19. CDR3s include the opening cysteine and the closing phenylalanine or tryptophan. The D gene is left open where the match is weak. Size is stated for part of the rows, as once, few or many counts, or as a class when the clone is expanded.

TRBV28,15,TRBJ1-6,.,.,TGTGCCAGCAGTTTAGGACGATCCTTCAATTCACCCCTCCACTTT,CASSLGRSFNSPLHF
TRBV25-1,12,TRBJ2-4,.,.,TGTGCCAGCAGTGAAGTTAAGAGCATTCAGTACTTC,CASSEVKSIQYF
TRBV10-3,16,TRBJ2-3,TRBD2,.,TGTGCCATCAGGGAAGTCAGCGGGGGTATAACAGATACGCAGTATTTT,CAIREVSGGITDTQYF
TRBV6-5,15,TRBJ1-6,.,.,TGTGCCAGCAGTTACTCGGGACACGGGAATTCACCCCTCCACTTT,CASSYSGHGNSPLHF
TRBV21-1,16,TRBJ1-6,.,.,TGTGCCAGCACCCACCGACCCGGACAGGATAATTCACCCCTCCACTTT,CASTHRPGQDNSPLHF
TRBV29-1,12,TRBJ1-1,.,.,TGCAGCGTTGACCGCAGGGACACTGAAGCTTTCTTT,CSVDRRDTEAFF
TRBV2,15,TRBJ2-7,TRBD1,.,TGTGCCAGCAGTGCTGGACAGGGTGGTAGGTACGAGCAGTACTTC,CASSAGQGGRYEQYF
TRBV12-3/TRBV12-4,14,TRBJ1-5,.,.,TGTGCCAGCAGCCCTTTACAGGTCCAACAGCCCCAGCATTTT,CASSPLQVQQPQHF
TRBV5-6,14,TRBJ1-2,TRBD1,.,TGTGCCAGCAGCTTACCCGGGACAGGGCTGGGCTACACCTTC,CASSLPGTGLGYTF
TRBV15,16,TRBJ1-5,.,.,TGTGCCACCAGCAGAGAACAGCCCAGGGGTAATCAGCCCCAGCATTTT,CATSREQPRGNQPQHF
TRBV24-1,12,TRBJ2-3,.,.,TGTGCCACCTCTCTAGGGGCAGATACGCAGTATTTT,CATSLGADTQYF
TRBV29-1,16,TRBJ1-1,.,.,TGCAGCGTTTTGGGGGGGGACGGGAGGAAGAACACTGAAGCTTTCTTT,CSVLGGDGRKNTEAFF
TRBV6-5,17,TRBJ1-4,TRBD1,.,TGTGCCAGCACTTACTCCGGGACAGGGCGCGAAAATGAAAAACTGTTTTTT,CASTYSGTGRENEKLFF
TRBV2,14,TRBJ1-2,TRBD1,few,TGTGCCAGCAGACGACAGGGGGTTGACTATGGCTACACCTTC,CASRRQGVDYGYTF
TRBV5-5,16,TRBJ1-2,.,.,TGTGCCAGCAGCTCGGAATGGGACCTGGGTTGGTATGGCTACACCTTC,CASSSEWDLGWYGYTF
TRBV18,14,TRBJ2-7,.,.,TGTGCCAGCTCGCGGACACTATCTCCGACCGAGCAGTACTTC,CASSRTLSPTEQYF
TRBV28,16,TRBJ1-1,.,once,TGTGCCAGCAAACAGGCCCGGTCCAGGATGAACACTGAAGCTTTCTTT,CASKQARSRMNTEAFF
TRBV1,16,TRBJ1-6,.,few,TGCACCAGCAGCCAAGAACTATGGGAGTATAATTCACCCCTCCACTTT,CTSSQELWEYNSPLHF
TRBV10-3,16,TRBJ1-2,TRBD1,few,TGTGCCATCGAACCGGACAGGGGACTGTCTAACTATGGCTACACCTTC,CAIEPDRGLSNYGYTF
TRBV28,14,TRBJ1-5,TRBD1,few,TGTGCCAGCAGTTTGACAGGGGGTACTCAGCCCCAGCATTTT,CASSLTGGTQPQHF
TRBV5-1,16,TRBJ2-7,TRBD2,few,TGCGCCAGCAGCTTGGACCCGGGAGGCGGCACCTACGAGCAGTACTTC,CASSLDPGGGTYEQYF
TRBV9,16,TRBJ1-1,TRBD1,.,TGTGCCAGCAGCGTAGCTCGAGGGGGCGCGGGCACTGAAGCTTTCTTT,CASSVARGGAGTEAFF
TRBV2,17,TRBJ2-4,TRBD1,.,TGTGCCAGCAGTGTAGTCGCAAGCCCGGGACAGGGAAACATTCAGTACTTC,CASSVVASPGQGNIQYF
TRBV18,16,TRBJ1-6,.,once,TGTGCCAGCTCACCAGACAGAAGCTCCTATAATTCACCCCTCCACTTT,CASSPDRSSYNSPLHF
TRBV5-4,15,TRBJ1-2,TRBD1,few,TGTGCCAGCAGCCTAGACCGCGGACAGGTCTATGGCTACACCTTC,CASSLDRGQVYGYTF
TRBV25-1,15,TRBJ1-2,TRBD1,few,TGTGCCAGCAGTGTTTTTCAGGGGGCTAACTATGGCTACACCTTC,CASSVFQGANYGYTF
TRBV6-5,15,TRBJ1-2,TRBD1,.,TGTGCCAGCAGTTACGATTCCGGACAGGGAGGTGGCTACACCTTC,CASSYDSGQGGGYTF
TRBV29-1,12,TRBJ1-2,.,.,TGCAGCGTTCTTACGGGGGTTGGAGGCTACACCTTC,CSVLTGVGGYTF
TRBV20-1,18,TRBJ1-4,.,few,TGCAGTGCCGGAGAGGAGTCAGGGTCTGTCGCAACTAATGAAAAACTGTTTTTT,CSAGEESGSVATNEKLFF
TRBV7-9,18,TRBJ2-5,TRBD2,few,TGTGCCAGCAGCTCCAAGTGGGCTAGCGGGGAACACCAAGAGACCCAGTACTTC,CASSSKWASGEHQETQYF
TRBV27,14,TRBJ1-5,.,.,TGTGCCAGCAGTTTCTCCCCGACCCGGTGGCCCCAGCATTTT,CASSFSPTRWPQHF
TRBV2,16,TRBJ2-2,.,.,TGTGCCAGCAGTGAATGGACTCGCGGCGACACCGGGGAGCTGTTTTTT,CASSEWTRGDTGELFF
TRBV2,15,TRBJ1-6,.,.,TGTGCCAGCAGTGAGGAGGGCAGATATAATTCACCCCTCCACTTT,CASSEEGRYNSPLHF
TRBV19,14,TRBJ1-1,.,.,TGTGCCAGCTCTTTTGGGACTTCGAACACTGAAGCTTTCTTT,CASSFGTSNTEAFF
TRBV5-8,15,TRBJ1-2,.,.,TGTGCCAGCAGCTACTCGGGCAGATCTTCCTATGGCTACACCTTC,CASSYSGRSSYGYTF
TRBV5-6,17,TRBJ1-6,TRBD1,.,TGTGCCAGCAGCCCGGGGGGGACAGCCACATATAATTCACCCCTCCACTTT,CASSPGGTATYNSPLHF
TRBV7-2,12,TRBJ1-2,.,.,TGTGCCAGCAGCCTGAGGTTGGGAGGCTACACCTTC,CASSLRLGGYTF
TRBV2,15,TRBJ1-5,.,few,TGTGCCAGCAGGGACGGGACCGCTAGCAATCAGCCCCAGCATTTT,CASRDGTASNQPQHF
TRBV28,15,TRBJ1-4,TRBD1,few,TGTGCCAGCAGCGCTACCGGGACAGGGCTCCAAAAACTGTTTTTT,CASSATGTGLQKLFF
TRBV20-1,11,TRBJ1-2,TRBD1,few,TGCAGTGCTAGAAGACAGGGGGCGCACACCTTC,CSARRQGAHTF
TRBV7-2,15,TRBJ1-6,.,few,TGTGCCAGCAGCTTAGACAGCTCCTATAATTCACCCCTCCACTTT,CASSLDSSYNSPLHF
TRBV6-5,14,TRBJ1-4,.,.,TGTGCCAGCAGTTACCAGGGTTCTTCAGAAAAACTGTTTTTT,CASSYQGSSEKLFF
TRBV6-1,13,TRBJ1-2,.,.,TGTGCCAGCAGAGTCAGGAGAGACTATGGCTACACCTTC,CASRVRRDYGYTF
TRBV20-1,16,TRBJ2-3,.,.,TGCAGTGCTCCACCTATCGTGGGGGGGGCAGGAGATACGCAGTATTTT,CSAPPIVGGAGDTQYF
TRBV24-1,13,TRBJ2-2,.,few,TGTGCCACCAGTGAATCTGCGACCGGGGAGCTGTTTTTT,CATSESATGELFF
TRBV6-2/TRBV6-3,18,TRBJ2-5,TRBD2,few,TGTGCCAGCAGTTACCCCCTTTCTGTAGCGGGGGGGAAAGAGACCCAGTACTTC,CASSYPLSVAGGKETQYF
TRBV6-2/TRBV6-3,11,TRBJ1-1,.,.,TGTGCCAGCAGCCCCTCAACTGAAGCTTTCTTT,CASSPSTEAFF
TRBV19,12,TRBJ2-5,TRBD1,few,TGTGCCAGTAGACAGGGGGACGAGACCCAGTACTTC,CASRQGDETQYF
TRBV11-2,13,TRBJ1-2,.,.,TGTGCCAGCAACGCGAGGGGTGTAGGCGGCTACACCTTC,CASNARGVGGYTF
TRBV2,14,TRBJ1-5,.,.,TGTGCCAGCAGTACCAGACAGAGCAATCAGCCCCAGCATTTT,CASSTRQSNQPQHF
TRBV21-1,15,TRBJ1-1,.,.,TGTGCCAGCAGCAAACTGGGGGGGATGAACACTGAAGCTTTCTTT,CASSKLGGMNTEAFF
TRBV7-8,16,TRBJ2-2,TRBD2,.,TGTGCCAGCAGCCTTCGGACTAGCGGGGGTCACGGGGAGCTGTTTTTT,CASSLRTSGGHGELFF